This T cell receptor (beta chain) emerged from a study of blood T cell repertoires in COVID-19. Looking at the study overall: Some COVID-19 samples were acute and others convalescent; all came from the United States, Italy and Spain.

In the original processing: Estimates of nucleated cell counts were drawn from the amplification of reference gene primers. The assay was immunoSEQ multiplex PCR, and TCRdb's table has in-frame clones only and misses some. Clonal size and the V and J genes are those of that table, whereas D and trimming came from the DNA. The sample lists about 140,000 clones; about 80% were seen once. Trimming left V 1 base short and J 4 bases short, with 10 bases between. Germline assignment: CDR1 SEHNR and CDR2 FQNEAQ (reference sequence). CDR3 length: 14 amino acids. This chain joins TRBV7-9 and TRBJ2-5; maybe TRBD1 (6 bases). The TCR originated in a woman in her sixties or seventies with acute or convalescent COVID-19. The sample was peripheral blood. CDR3 sequence: CASSLDQGPETQYF. DNA for the CDR3: TGTGCCAGCAGCTTAGATCAGGGGCCAGAGACCCAGTACTTC. Using reference TRBV7-9 and TRBJ2-5 for the parts outside the CDR3, the full variable domain is DTGVSQNPRHKITKRGQNVTFRCDPISEHNRLYWYRQTLGQGPEFLTYFQNEAQLEKSRLLSDRFSAERPKGSFSTLEIQRTEQGDSAMYLCASSLDQGPETQYFGPGTRLLVL.